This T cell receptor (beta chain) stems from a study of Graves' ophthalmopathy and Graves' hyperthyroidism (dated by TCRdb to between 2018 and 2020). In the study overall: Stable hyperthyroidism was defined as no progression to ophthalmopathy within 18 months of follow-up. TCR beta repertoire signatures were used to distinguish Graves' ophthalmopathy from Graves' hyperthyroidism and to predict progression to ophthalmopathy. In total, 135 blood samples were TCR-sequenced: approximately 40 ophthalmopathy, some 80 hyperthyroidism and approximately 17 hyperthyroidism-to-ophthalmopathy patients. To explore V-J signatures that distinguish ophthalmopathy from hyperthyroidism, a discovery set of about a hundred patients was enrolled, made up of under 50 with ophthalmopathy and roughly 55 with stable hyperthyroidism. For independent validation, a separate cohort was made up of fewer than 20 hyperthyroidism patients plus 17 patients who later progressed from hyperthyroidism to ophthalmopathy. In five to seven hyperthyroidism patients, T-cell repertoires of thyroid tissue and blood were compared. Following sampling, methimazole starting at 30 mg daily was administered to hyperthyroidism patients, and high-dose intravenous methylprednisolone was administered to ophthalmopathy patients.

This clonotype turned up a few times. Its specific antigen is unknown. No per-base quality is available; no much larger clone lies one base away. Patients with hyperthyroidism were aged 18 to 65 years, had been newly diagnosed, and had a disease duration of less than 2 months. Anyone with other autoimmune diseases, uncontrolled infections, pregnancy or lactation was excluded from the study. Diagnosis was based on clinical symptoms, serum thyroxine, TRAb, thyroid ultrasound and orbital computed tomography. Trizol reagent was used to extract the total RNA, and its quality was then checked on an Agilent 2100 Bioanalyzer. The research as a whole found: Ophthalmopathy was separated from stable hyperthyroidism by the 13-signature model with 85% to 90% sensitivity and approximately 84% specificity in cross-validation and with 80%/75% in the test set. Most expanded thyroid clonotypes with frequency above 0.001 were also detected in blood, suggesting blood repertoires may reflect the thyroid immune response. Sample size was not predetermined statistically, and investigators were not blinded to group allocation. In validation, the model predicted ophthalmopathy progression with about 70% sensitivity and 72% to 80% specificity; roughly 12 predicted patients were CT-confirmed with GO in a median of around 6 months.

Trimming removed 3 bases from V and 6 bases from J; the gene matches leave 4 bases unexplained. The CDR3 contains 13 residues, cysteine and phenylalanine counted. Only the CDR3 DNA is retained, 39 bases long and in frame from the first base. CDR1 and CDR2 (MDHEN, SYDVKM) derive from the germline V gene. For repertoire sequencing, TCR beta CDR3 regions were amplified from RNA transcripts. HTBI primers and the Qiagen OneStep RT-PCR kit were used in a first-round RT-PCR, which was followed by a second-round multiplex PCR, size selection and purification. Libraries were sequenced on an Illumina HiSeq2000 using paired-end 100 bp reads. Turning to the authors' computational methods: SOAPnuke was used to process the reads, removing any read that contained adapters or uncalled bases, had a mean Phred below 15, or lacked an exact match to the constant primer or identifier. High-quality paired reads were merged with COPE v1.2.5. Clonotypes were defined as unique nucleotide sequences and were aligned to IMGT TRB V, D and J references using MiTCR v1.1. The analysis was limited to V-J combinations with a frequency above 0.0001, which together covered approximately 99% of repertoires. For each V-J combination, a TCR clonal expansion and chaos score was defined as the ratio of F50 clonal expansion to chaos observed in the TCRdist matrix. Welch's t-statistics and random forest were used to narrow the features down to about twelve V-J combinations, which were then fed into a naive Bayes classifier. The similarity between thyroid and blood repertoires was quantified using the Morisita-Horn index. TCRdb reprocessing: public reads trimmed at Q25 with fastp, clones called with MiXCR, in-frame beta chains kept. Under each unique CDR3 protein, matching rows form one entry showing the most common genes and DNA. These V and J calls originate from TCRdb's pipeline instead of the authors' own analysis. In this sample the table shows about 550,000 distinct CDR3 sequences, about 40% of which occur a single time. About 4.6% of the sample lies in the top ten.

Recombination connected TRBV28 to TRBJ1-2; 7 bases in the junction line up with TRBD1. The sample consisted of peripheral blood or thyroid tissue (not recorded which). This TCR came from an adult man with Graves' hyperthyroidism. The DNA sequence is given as TGTGCCAGCAGTTTCCGACAGGGTCATGGCTACACCTTC. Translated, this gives CASSFRQGHGYTF.